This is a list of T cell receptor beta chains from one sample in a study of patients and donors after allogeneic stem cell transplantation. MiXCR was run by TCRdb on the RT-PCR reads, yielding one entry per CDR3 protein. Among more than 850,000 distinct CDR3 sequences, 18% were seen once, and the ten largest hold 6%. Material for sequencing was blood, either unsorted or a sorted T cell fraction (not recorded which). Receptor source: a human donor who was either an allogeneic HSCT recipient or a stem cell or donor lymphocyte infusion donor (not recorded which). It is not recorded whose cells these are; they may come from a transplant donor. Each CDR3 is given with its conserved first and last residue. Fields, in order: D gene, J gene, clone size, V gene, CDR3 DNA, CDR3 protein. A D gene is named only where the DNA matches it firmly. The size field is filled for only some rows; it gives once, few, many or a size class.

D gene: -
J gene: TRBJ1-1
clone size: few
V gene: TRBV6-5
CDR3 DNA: TGTGCCAGCAGCGAGGGGGTGGGAGCTTTCTTT
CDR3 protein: CASSEGVGAFF

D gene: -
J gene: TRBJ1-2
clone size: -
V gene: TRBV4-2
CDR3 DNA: TGTGCCAGCAGCCAAGTCTGGCAGGGGTTGGACTATGGCTACACCTTC
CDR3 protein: CASSQVWQGLDYGYTF

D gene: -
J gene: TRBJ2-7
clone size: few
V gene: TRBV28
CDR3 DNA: TGTGCCAGCAGTTTAAGGGCAGGGGAGGGGTACGAGCAGTACTTC
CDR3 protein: CASSLRAGEGYEQYF

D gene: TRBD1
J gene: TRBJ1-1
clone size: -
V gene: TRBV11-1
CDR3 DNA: TGTGCCAGCAGCTTAGGGGGGACAGGGATCACTGAAGCTTTCTTT
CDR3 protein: CASSLGGTGITEAFF

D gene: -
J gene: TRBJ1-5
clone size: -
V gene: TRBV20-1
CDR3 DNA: TGCAGTGCTAGCAAGGGGATTCAGCCCCAGCATTTT
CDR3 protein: CSASKGIQPQHF

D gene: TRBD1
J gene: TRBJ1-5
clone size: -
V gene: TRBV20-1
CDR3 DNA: TGCAGTGCCGATCGACAGGGCCACAATCAGCCCCAGCATTTT
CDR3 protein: CSADRQGHNQPQHF

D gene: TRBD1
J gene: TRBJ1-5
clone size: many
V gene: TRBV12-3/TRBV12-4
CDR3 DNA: TGTGCCAGCATCATGACAGGGAGGGATCAGCCCCAGCATTTT
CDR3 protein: CASIMTGRDQPQHF

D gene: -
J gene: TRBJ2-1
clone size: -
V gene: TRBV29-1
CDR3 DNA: TGCAGCGTTGTGGGCGGGAACAATGAGCAGTTCTTC
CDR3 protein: CSVVGGNNEQFF

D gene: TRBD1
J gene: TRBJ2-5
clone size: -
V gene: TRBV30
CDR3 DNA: TGTGCCTGGATGGGACAGGGGGTTCAAGAGACCCAGTACTTC
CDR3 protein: CAWMGQGVQETQYF

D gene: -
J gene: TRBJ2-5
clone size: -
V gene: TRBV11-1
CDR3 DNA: TGTGCCAGCAGCGGGCAAACCACGCGAGGCGGACAGCTCCAAGAGACCCAGTACTTC
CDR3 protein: CASSGQTTRGGQLQETQYF

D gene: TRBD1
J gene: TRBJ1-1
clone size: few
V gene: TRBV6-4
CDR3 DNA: TGTGCCAGCAGAGCGGACAGGGGCACTGAAGCTTTCTTT
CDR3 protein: CASRADRGTEAFF

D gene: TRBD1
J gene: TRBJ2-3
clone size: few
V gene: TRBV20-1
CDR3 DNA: TGCAGTGCTTTTACAGGGGGCACAGATACGCAGTATTTT
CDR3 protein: CSAFTGGTDTQYF

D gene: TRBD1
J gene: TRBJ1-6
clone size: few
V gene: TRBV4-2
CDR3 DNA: TGTGCCAGCAGCCAAGATCAGGGGGGAAATAATTCACCCCTCCACTTT
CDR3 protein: CASSQDQGGNNSPLHF

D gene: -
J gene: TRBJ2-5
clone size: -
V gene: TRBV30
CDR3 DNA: TGTGCCTGGAGTATCGCATTTAGGGAGACCCAGTACTTC
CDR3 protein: CAWSIAFRETQYF

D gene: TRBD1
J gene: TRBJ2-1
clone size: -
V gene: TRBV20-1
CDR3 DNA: TGCAGTGCTAGAGATCTCGGTACAGGGGGTTTTAGGGGCAATGAGCAGTTCTTC
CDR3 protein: CSARDLGTGGFRGNEQFF

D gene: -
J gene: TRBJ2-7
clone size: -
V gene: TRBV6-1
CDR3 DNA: TGTGCCAGCAGTCACCAGGGACACCGGGCGGGGAAGTTCTACGAGCAGTACTTC
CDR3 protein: CASSHQGHRAGKFYEQYF

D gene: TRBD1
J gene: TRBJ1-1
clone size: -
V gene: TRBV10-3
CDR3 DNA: TGTGCCATCAGTACCTCGGGGACAGAAAAAGCTTTCTTT
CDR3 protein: CAISTSGTEKAFF

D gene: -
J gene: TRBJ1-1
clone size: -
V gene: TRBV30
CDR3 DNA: TGTGCCGGGGCGGAAGGGTCGAACACTGAAGCTTTCTTT
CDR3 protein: CAGAEGSNTEAFF

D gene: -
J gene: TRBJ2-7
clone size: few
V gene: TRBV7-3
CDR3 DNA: TGTGCCAGCAGCTTACAGGGTTCGGGCTACGAGCAGTACTTC
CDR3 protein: CASSLQGSGYEQYF

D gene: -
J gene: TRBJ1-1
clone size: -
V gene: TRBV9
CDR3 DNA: TGTGCCAGCAGCGTAGGAAGCAGGGCCGGTTGGACTGAAGCTTTCTTT
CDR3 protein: CASSVGSRAGWTEAFF

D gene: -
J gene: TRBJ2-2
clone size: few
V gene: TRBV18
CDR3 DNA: TGTGCCAGCTCACCACCGAAGGATAACACCGGGGAGCTGTTTTTT
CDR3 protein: CASSPPKDNTGELFF

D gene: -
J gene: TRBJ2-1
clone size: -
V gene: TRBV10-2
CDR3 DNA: TGCGCCAGCCGACAGGGACTCTCCTACAATGAGCAGTTCTTC
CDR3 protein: CASRQGLSYNEQFF

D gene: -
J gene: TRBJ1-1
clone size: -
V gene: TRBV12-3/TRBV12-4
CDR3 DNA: TGTGCCAGCAGTATGGGGACACTCTACACTGAAGCTTTCTTT
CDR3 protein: CASSMGTLYTEAFF

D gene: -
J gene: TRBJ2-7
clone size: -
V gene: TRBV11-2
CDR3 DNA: TGTGCCAGCAGCTCAATCCGGACAAGGGTCTCCTACGAGCAGTACTTC
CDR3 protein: CASSSIRTRVSYEQYF

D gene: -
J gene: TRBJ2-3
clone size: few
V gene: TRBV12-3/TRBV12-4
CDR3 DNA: TGTGCCAGCAGTTTCAGGGGCACCACAGATACGCAGTATTTT
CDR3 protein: CASSFRGTTDTQYF

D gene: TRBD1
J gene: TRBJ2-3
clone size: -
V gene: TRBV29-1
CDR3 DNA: TGCAGCATAACGGGACAGGGTAGCACAGATACGCAGTATTTT
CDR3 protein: CSITGQGSTDTQYF

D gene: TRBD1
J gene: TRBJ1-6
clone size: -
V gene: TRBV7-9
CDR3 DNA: TGTGCCAGCAGCTCCTTCGGGACAGATAATTCACCCCTCCACTTT
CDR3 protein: CASSSFGTDNSPLHF

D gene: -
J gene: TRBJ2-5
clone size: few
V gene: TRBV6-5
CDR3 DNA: TGTGCCTGCGGGGACAACCAAGAGACCCAGTACTTC
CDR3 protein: CACGDNQETQYF

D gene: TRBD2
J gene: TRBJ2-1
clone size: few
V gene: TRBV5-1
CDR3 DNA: TGCGCCAGCAGCTCTAGCGGGAGGCCGGGCTACAATGAGCAGTTCTTC
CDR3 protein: CASSSSGRPGYNEQFF

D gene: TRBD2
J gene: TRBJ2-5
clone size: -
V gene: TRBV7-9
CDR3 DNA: TGTGCCAGCAGCTTCGGGACTAGCGATGAGACCCAGTACTTC
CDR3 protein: CASSFGTSDETQYF

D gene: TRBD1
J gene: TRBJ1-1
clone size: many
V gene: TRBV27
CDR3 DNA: TGTGCCAGCAGCCTATGGGGACAGGGAGGGACTGAAGCTTTCTTT
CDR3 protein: CASSLWGQGGTEAFF

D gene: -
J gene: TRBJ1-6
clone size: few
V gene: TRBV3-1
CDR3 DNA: TGTGCCAGCAGCCACGGTGCGACCCGGAATTCACCCCTCCACTTT
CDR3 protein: CASSHGATRNSPLHF

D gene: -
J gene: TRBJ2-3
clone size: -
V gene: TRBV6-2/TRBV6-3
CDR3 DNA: TGTGCCAGCAATAGGGGAGATACGCAGTATTTT
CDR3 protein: CASNRGDTQYF

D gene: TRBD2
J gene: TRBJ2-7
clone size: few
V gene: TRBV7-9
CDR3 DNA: TGTGCCAGCACCCAAGCGGGGGCGGATGGAGAGCAGTACTTC
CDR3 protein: CASTQAGADGEQYF

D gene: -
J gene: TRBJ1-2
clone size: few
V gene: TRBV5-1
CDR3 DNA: TGCGCCAGCAGATTCCGGGACGGGACCTATGGCTACACCTTC
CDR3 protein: CASRFRDGTYGYTF

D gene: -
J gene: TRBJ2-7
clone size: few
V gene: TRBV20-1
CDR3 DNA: TGCAGTGCTAGGGCTATAATAAACTACGAGCAGTACTTC
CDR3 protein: CSARAIINYEQYF

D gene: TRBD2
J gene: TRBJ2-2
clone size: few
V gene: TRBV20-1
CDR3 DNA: TGCAGTGCTAGAGCACCGGGACTAGCGGACGGGGAGCTGTTTTTT
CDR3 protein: CSARAPGLADGELFF

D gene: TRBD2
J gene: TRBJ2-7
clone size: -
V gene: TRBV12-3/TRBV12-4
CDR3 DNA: TGTGCCAGCAGTGCGGGACTAGCGGAGTCCTACGAGCAGTACTTC
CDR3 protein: CASSAGLAESYEQYF

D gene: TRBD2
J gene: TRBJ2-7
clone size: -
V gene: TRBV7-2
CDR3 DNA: TGTGCCAGCAGCCCCCTGGGCGGGGGATACGAGCAGTACTTC
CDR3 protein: CASSPLGGGYEQYF

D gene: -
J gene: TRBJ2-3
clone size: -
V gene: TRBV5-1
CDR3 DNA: TGCGCCAGCAGCTTGTTTTCACTCGTAACGACTAGCACAGATACGCAGTATTTT
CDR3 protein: CASSLFSLVTTSTDTQYF

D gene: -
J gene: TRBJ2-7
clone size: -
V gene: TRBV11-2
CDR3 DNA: TGTGCCAGCAAGTGGACGGACTCCTACGAGCAGTACTTC
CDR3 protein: CASKWTDSYEQYF

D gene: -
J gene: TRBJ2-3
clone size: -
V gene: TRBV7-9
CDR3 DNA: TGTGCCAGCAGAGGCCTAGCGTACGGGGGCGATACGCAGTATTTT
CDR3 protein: CASRGLAYGGDTQYF

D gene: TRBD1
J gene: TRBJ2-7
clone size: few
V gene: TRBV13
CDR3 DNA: TGTGCCAGCAGCTTTGGGGACAGGGAAGCCTACGAGCAGTACTTC
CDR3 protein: CASSFGDREAYEQYF

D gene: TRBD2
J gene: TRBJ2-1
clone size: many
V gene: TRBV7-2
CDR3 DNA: TGTGCCAGCAGCTTAGGGGCGGGGGGCTCCTACAATGAGCAGTTCTTC
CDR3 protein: CASSLGAGGSYNEQFF

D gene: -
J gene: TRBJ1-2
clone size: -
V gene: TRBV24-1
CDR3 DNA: TGTGCCACCAGTGACCCCCCGGGGGGGAACTATGGCTACACCTTC
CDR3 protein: CATSDPPGGNYGYTF

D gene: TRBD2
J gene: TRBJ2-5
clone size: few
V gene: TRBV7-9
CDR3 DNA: TGTGCCAGCAGCCCAGTACTAGCGGGAGGAGAGACCCAGTACTTC
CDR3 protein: CASSPVLAGGETQYF

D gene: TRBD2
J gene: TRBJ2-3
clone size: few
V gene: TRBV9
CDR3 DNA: TGTGCCAGCAGCGTATCTGGACTAGCGGTTCGCACAGATACGCAGTATTTT
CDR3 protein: CASSVSGLAVRTDTQYF

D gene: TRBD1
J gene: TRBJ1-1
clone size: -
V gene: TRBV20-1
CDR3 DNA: TGCAGTGCTAGAGGGGACAGGGGGGTATCGAACACTGAAGCTTTCTTT
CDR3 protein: CSARGDRGVSNTEAFF

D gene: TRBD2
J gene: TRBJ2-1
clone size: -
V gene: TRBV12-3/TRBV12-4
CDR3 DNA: TGTGCCAGCAGTCACCGTTCCGGGACTAGCGGAGACGAGCAGTTCTTC
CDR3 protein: CASSHRSGTSGDEQFF

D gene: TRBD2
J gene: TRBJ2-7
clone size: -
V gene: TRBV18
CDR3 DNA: TGTGCCAGCTCACCAGACGGACTAGCGAGCTACGAGCAGTACTTC
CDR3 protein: CASSPDGLASYEQYF

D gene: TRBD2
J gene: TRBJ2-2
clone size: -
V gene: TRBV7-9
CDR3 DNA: TGTGCCAGCAGCTTGGGACTAGCGGGAGCAAGCACCGGGGAGCTGTTTTTT
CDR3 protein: CASSLGLAGASTGELFF

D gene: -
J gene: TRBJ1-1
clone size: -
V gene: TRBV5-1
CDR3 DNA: TGCGCCAGCAGCTTGGAGGACCTGAACACTGAAGCTTTCTTT
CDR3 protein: CASSLEDLNTEAFF

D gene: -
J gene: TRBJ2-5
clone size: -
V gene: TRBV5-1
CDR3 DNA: TGCGCCACCCGCCCTTTTTCACAAGAGACCCAGTACTTC
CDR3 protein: CATRPFSQETQYF

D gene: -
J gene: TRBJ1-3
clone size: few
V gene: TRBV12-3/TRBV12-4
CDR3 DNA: TGTGCCAGCAGTCCATCCGCGTCTGGAAACACCATATATTTT
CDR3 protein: CASSPSASGNTIYF

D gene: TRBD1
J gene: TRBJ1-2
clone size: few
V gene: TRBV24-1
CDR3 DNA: TGTGCCACCAGTGGTCGACAGGGGGCGGTCTATGGCTACACCTTC
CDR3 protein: CATSGRQGAVYGYTF